This T cell receptor beta chain was sequenced during a study of T cells in Graves' hyperthyroidism and ophthalmopathy. At the level of the study: Staff took peripheral blood when the initial diagnosis was made, before any treatment began.

Roughly 10 ml of fresh peripheral blood supplied the PBMCs. CDR3 size: 16 residues. The ends were cut back, 3 bases at V and 0 bases at J, with 12 bases in the middle. Germline CDR1 is SGHDN and CDR2 is FVKESK. There were TCR beta CDR3 regions amplified from RNA transcripts. HTBI primers were the set used in a first-round RT-PCR of the TCR CDR3. TCRdb redid the calling of the multiplex PCR reads with MiXCR, one entry per CDR3 protein. This table has about 500,000 distinct CDR3 sequences, about 16% appearing once. Sequenced input: blood. This rearrangement joins TRBV14 to TRBJ2-1; D not resolved. This receptor was taken from a woman in her thirties with Graves' ophthalmopathy. CDR3: CASSQPIWGSYNEQFF. As DNA, the CDR3 is TGTGCCAGCAGCCAGCCTATATGGGGCTCCTACAATGAGCAGTTCTTC.